The entry that follows covers one T cell receptor (beta chain) sequence. In this sample, this clone turned up once. Its antigen is not yet known. The sample holds no much larger clone one base away, and base qualities are not on file. This sample was included in a study of blood T cell repertoires in COVID-19 (dated by TCRdb to the early 2020s). A note on the overall study: The collaborator samples originated in the United States, Italy and Spain and spanned the acute and convalescent phases of COVID-19. The material from the prospective study consisted of cDNA or gDNA derived from T cells, B-cell-depleted T cells, or PBMCs. The dataset comprised deeply sampled blood TCRbeta repertoires from subjects exposed to, actively infected with, or recovered from COVID-19. The repertoires were released in a freely available public database intended as a resource for research on the immune response to SARS-CoV-2. The samples were drawn from two sources: the first 160 participants of the ongoing ImmuneRACE study, and fewer than 1,500 subjects contributed by 6 global collaborators. The sample metadata nearly always contained a de-identified subject ID, COVID-19 status, age in years and sex. Where HLA class I and class II types were available, the types were taken from metadata supplied by the sample provider, not from assay-based typing. The paper as a whole reports these results and caveats: Clinical and demographic metadata were provided uncurated, with the amount varying by source and participant.

The CDR3 runs 14 amino acids, cysteine and phenylalanine included. The entry retains the CDR3 DNA only, 42 bases that are in frame from base 1. V is pared back by 5 bases and J by 7 bases, with 15 bases lying between the germline termini. Reading the germline V gene gives CDR1 SGHTA and CDR2 FQGTGA. TCRbeta CDR3 regions were amplified from genomic DNA using the immunoSEQ Assay, a bias-controlled multiplex PCR. In the paper's pipeline: The number of nucleated cells in each sample was estimated by amplification of reference gene primers within the assay. To quantify the absolute abundance of each unique TCRbeta CDR3 rearrangement, sequence reads were collapsed and filtered. Productive Simpson clonality was computed per sample as the square root of Simpson's diversity index over productive rearrangements. TCRdb re-hosts the immuneACCESS table, in-frame sequences only. Its copies lack some clones; in the studies checked, an unresolved V gene accounts for under half of them, and the cause for the rest is not known. The DNA gave D and trimming, while V, J and clone size come from that table. In all, the sample holds some 80,000 clones, and roughly 80% of those were seen once. About 35% of the sample comes from the top ten.

The collaborating institutions used their own protocols to collect whole blood in K2EDTA tubes. For TCRbeta analysis, collaborators shipped samples in one of three forms: frozen whole blood, isolated PBMCs, or DNA extracted from either of those sample types. This sequence uses TRBV7-3 and TRBJ2-1; a tentative D match to TRBD1 spans 5 bases. The sequence came from a woman aged 70-85 years with acute or convalescent COVID-19. Material for sequencing was peripheral blood. The CDR3 amino acid sequence is: CASSPMPRGNEQFF. The DNA reads as follows: TGTGCCAGCAGCCCGATGCCTAGGGGAAATGAGCAGTTCTTC.